This passage covers 13 T cell receptor beta chains from one sample sequenced in a study of T cells after yellow fever vaccination. Each CDR3 protein is one row after TCRdb ran MiXCR on the 5' RACE reads. The repertoire holds about 94,000 distinct CDR3 sequences, with around 9.8% as singletons. Sequencing was performed on CD8+ T cells not binding an NS4B(214-222) dextramer, sorted from PBMCs, taken roughly 15 days after the first yellow fever vaccination. All receptors come from a man between 18 and 29 years old who received the YFV17D yellow fever vaccine.

About this clonotype: The junction shows a germline mismatch at one end, possibly a read error. The rearrangement uses TRBV5-1 and TRBJ2-7, with TRBD1 matching over 8 bases. The CDR3 runs to 16 residues. Germline V gene data show CDR1 as SGHRS and CDR2 as YFSETQ. In DNA, the CDR3 is TGCGCCAGCGGCTTGGCAGCAGGGGGCTTCTCCTACGAGCAGTACTTC. Translating it yields CASGLAAGGFSYEQYF.

CDR3 DNA sequence: TGCGCCAGCAGCCAAGAGTGGACCAGCGGTAGCTCCTACGAGCAGTACTTC. It yields the protein CASSQEWTSGSSYEQYF. This chain joins TRBV4-1 and TRBJ2-7; a possible D gene is TRBD2 (5 bases). The V end was cut by 0 bases, the J end by 0 bases, with 15 bases between. Germline V gene data show CDR1 as MGHRA and CDR2 as YSYEKL. This CDR3 has 17 amino acids.

This clonotype was seen a few times. The J gene is TRBJ2-5, the V gene TRBV11-2, with a tentative D call TRBD2 (6 bases). From germline, CDR1 is SGHAT and CDR2 FQNNGV. CDR3 length: 16 amino acids. Trimming took 7 bases from V and 5 from J, leaving 23 bases between them. The CDR3 sequence is CASTWGVGPREETQYF. In DNA, the CDR3 is TGTGCCAGCACCTGGGGGGTCGGCCCAAGGGAGGAGACCCAGTACTTC.

This clonotype has only a few counts. The rearrangement links TRBV12-3 or TRBV12-4 to TRBJ1-1; possibly TRBD1 for D (5 bases). The CDR3 contains 18 residues. Trimming left V 5 bases short and J 1 base short, with 23 bases between. The CDR3 loop reads CASSPTDIAPLRNTEAFF. The CDR3 coding sequence is TGTGCCAGCAGTCCTACGGACATCGCCCCTCTTAGGAACACTGAAGCTTTCTTT.

This clonotype has a handful of counts. The chain has TRBV7-2 and TRBJ2-5, with a possible D match to TRBD1 (6 bases). Germline-derived CDR1 and CDR2 are SGHTA and FQGNSA. With 1 base removed from V and 4 bases from J, the gap between germline ends came to 19 bases. This CDR3 region has 17 residues. CDR3 DNA sequence: TGTGCCAGCAGCTTAGTACAGGGTGAATGGGTTGGAGAGACCCAGTACTTC. Amino acids: CASSLVQGEWVGETQYF. The variable domain in full, with the rest retrieved from reference TRBV7-2 and TRBJ2-5, is GAGVSQSPSNKVTEKGKDVELRCDPISGHTALYWYRQSLGQGLEFLIYFQGNSAPDKSGLPSDRFSAERTGGSVSTLTIQRTQQEDSAVYLCASSLVQGEWVGETQYFGPGTRLLVL.

The gene calls are TRBV27 and TRBJ2-1, with D tentatively TRBD1 (6 bases). The CDR3 runs 16 residues. Germline values: CDR1 MNHEY, CDR2 SMNVEV (reference sequence). V lost 6 bases and J lost 10, with 25 bases in between. CDR3 protein: CASSHRTVDYPAEQFF. The CDR3 DNA reads as TGTGCCAGCAGCCATAGGACAGTGGATTATCCGGCCGAGCAGTTCTTC.

The rearrangement links TRBV6-1 to TRBJ1-1; D may be TRBD1 (6 bases). CDR1 is MNHNS and CDR2 is SASEGT in the germline V gene. This CDR3 is 13 amino acids long. Trimming stripped 7 bases from V and 3 bases from J, with 12 bases between. The CDR3 coding sequence is TGTGCCAGCACCACGACAGGCTACACTGAAGCTTTCTTT. It is translated as CASTTTGYTEAFF.

There are a few counts of this clonotype. The V call is TRBV11-2, the J call TRBJ2-1, with D uncertain. Germline values: CDR1 SGHAT, CDR2 FQNNGV. V lost 2 bases and J lost 5, with 7 bases in between. The CDR3 is 13 amino acids. The CDR3 protein is CASSLQLNNEQFF. In nucleotides, the CDR3 is TGTGCCAGCAGCTTACAACTCAACAATGAGCAGTTCTTC.

This chain joins TRBV27 and TRBJ2-7; D is ambiguous. The germline V gene has CDR1 MNHEY and CDR2 SMNVEV (reference sequence). The V end was cut by 4 bases, the J end by 6 bases, with 10 bases between. The CDR3 is 12 residues long. The CDR3 nucleotides read TGTGCCAGCAGTTCAACTGGTCCCGAGCAGTACTTC. Protein sequence: CASSSTGPEQYF.

The J gene is TRBJ1-2, the V gene TRBV7-9; 7 positions match TRBD1. The CDR3 sequence is 14 residues long. Germline CDR1 SEHNR, CDR2 FQNEAQ (reference sequence). J lost 7 bases, V lost 5 bases, and 10 bases had no gene match. CDR3 DNA sequence: TGTGCCAGCAGCGAAGATAAGGGGGCGCGTGGCTACACCTTC. Its protein product is CASSEDKGARGYTF.

The chain uses TRBV7-3 and TRBJ2-1, with D possibly TRBD2 on 5 matching bases. Trimming shortened V by 5 bases and J by 2 bases, and 13 bases separated the two germline ends. There are 15 residues in the CDR3. CDR1 is SGHTA, CDR2 FQGTGA, per germline. CDR3 in amino acids: CASSPEGSTYNEQFF. In DNA form, the CDR3 reads TGTGCCAGCAGCCCCGAGGGCTCCACCTACAATGAGCAGTTCTTC.

The V call is TRBV9, the J call TRBJ2-6; no clear D gene. Trimming took off 2 bases at V and 0 bases at J, with 6 bases between the two ends. Germline-derived CDR1 and CDR2 are SGDLS and YYNGEE. This CDR3 spans 15 amino acids. This chain's CDR3 is CASSVGGSGANVLTF. The CDR3 DNA reads TGTGCCAGCAGCGTTGGTGGCTCTGGGGCCAACGTCCTGACTTTC.

The V gene is TRBV20-1, the J gene TRBJ2-7, with TRBD2 matching over 7 bases. Looked up from germline, CDR1 is DFQATT and CDR2 is SNEGSKA (reference sequence). This CDR3 has 16 amino acids. The V segment lost 5 bases and the J segment 2 bases; nucleotides outside the gene matches: 15. Here the CDR3 reads CSALVPLAARAYEQYF. The CDR3 DNA reads as TGCAGTGCTTTAGTGCCTCTAGCGGCAAGAGCCTACGAGCAGTACTTC.